The next 28 T cell receptor beta chains were all read from a single sample in a study of T cells in Graves' hyperthyroidism and ophthalmopathy. Regions amplified from RNA transcripts were the TCR beta CDR3 regions. With the HTBI primer set, the TCR CDR3 went through a first round of RT-PCR. TCRdb itself ran the multiplex PCR reads through MiXCR, one entry per CDR3 protein. Of roughly 300,000 distinct CDR3 sequences detected, around 13% appear once; the ten largest clones hold about 22%. The sample comprised blood. The receptors shown here come from a woman in her thirties with Graves' hyperthyroidism.

V is TRBV3-1 and J is TRBJ1-1, with D tentatively TRBD1 (6 bases). The germline V gene encodes CDR1 LGHDT and CDR2 YNNKEL (reference sequence). Between the trimmed V and J ends, which lost 2 bases and 3 bases, there was a span of 10 bases. The CDR3 spans 14 residues. The CDR3 loop reads CASSQRGGDTEAFF. CDR3 sequence (DNA): TGTGCCAGCAGCCAACGGGGGGGCGACACTGAAGCTTTCTTT.

In DNA, the CDR3 is TGTGCCAGCTCAGTCACAAACTCTGGAAACACCATATATTTT. Amino acid sequence: CASSVTNSGNTIYF. V usage is TRBV18 and J usage is TRBJ1-3; no reliable D call. The CDR3 sequence is 14 residues long. V lost 5 bases and J lost 0, with 8 bases in between. The germline gives CDR1 KGHSH, CDR2 LQKENI.

The chain links TRBV6-5 to TRBJ2-7; 7 positions agree with TRBD2. This CDR3 spans 16 amino acids. Germline V gene lookup returns CDR1 MNHEY and CDR2 SVGAGI. V lost 0 bases to trimming and J lost 6 bases; unmatched junction nucleotides: 11. The CDR3: CASSYSSQRGSGEQYF. CDR3 DNA sequence: TGTGCCAGCAGTTACTCCAGTCAGCGGGGCTCCGGCGAGCAGTACTTC.

V is TRBV24-1 and J is TRBJ2-5; D unclear. Germline values: CDR1 KGHDR, CDR2 SFDVKD. The V end was cut by 3 bases, the J end by 0 bases, with 10 bases between. CDR3 length: 15 amino acids. This CDR3 reads CATSDPTWDQETQYF. CDR3 bases: TGTGCCACCAGTGATCCCACCTGGGACCAAGAGACCCAGTACTTC.

This clonotype was counted ten times or more. The V gene is TRBV14, the J gene TRBJ2-7; a possible D gene is TRBD2 (5 bases). The V gene's germline CDR1 is SGHDN and CDR2 FVKESK. Trimming pared 2 bases from V and 3 bases from J, leaving 11 bases between. This CDR3 contains 14 residues. The DNA of the CDR3 is TGTGCCAGCAGCCAACGGGGATTAGTCTACGAGCAGTACTTC. Translating gives CASSQRGLVYEQYF. The full variable domain, with the rest looked up from reference TRBV14 and TRBJ2-7, is EAGVTQFPSHSVIEKGQTVTLRCDPISGHDNLYWYRRVMGKEIKFLLHFVKESKQDESGMPNNRFLAERTGGTYSTLKVQPAELEDSGVYFCASSQRGLVYEQYFGPGTRLTVT.

This clonotype was detected ten times or more. This chain uses TRBV15 with TRBJ2-5; D is unresolved. V gave up 3 bases and J gave up 5 bases, with 13 bases separating them. The CDR3 runs 14 residues. Germline loops: CDR1 LNHNV, CDR2 YYDKDF (reference sequence). CDR3 loop: CATSSFDLGETQYF. In DNA form, the CDR3 reads TGTGCCACCAGCAGCTTCGACTTGGGGGAGACCCAGTACTTC.

V usage is TRBV30 and J usage is TRBJ2-3, with D maybe TRBD2 (7 bases). V lost 0 bases to trimming and J lost 4 bases, with 11 bases between them. The CDR3 loop spans 14 amino acids. CDR1 is GTSNPN and CDR2 is SVGIG in the germline V gene (reference sequence). For the CDR3, the DNA is TGTGCCTGGAGTGTAACGGGGGGCGCAGATACGCAGTATTTT. Protein: CAWSVTGGADTQYF.

In its sample, this clonotype was seen many times. The chain carries TRBV7-2 and TRBJ2-1, with 7 nucleotides matching TRBD2. V trimming: 0 bases; J trimming: 10 bases; junction bases outside the gene matches: 6. Germline V lookup: CDR1 SGHTA, CDR2 FQGNSA. This CDR3 contains 14 residues. CDR3 region: CASSLAVLAQEQFF. CDR3 nucleotide sequence: TGTGCCAGCAGCTTAGCGGTACTAGCGCAAGAGCAGTTCTTC.

The chain links TRBV28 to TRBJ2-6; 11 nucleotides agree with TRBD1. The CDR3 runs 18 residues. V lost 5 bases and J lost 3; bases outside the gene matches: 9. The V gene's germline CDR1 is MDHEN and CDR2 SYDVKM. The CDR3 coding sequence is TGTGCCAGCAGTGACCGGGACAGGGGGGCTTATGGGGCCAACGTCCTGACTTTC. Residues: CASSDRDRGAYGANVLTF.

This clonotype was seen repeatedly, ten times or more. The rearrangement joins TRBV5-6 to TRBJ2-1; D perhaps matches TRBD1 (5 bases). CDR3 length equals 14 residues. Germline V gene sequence: CDR1 SGHDT, CDR2 YYEEEE. Trimming cost V 3 bases and J 9 bases, with 16 bases left between them. DNA of the CDR3: TGTGCCAGCAGCTCATTACTGGGGCAGAGTGAGCAGTTCTTC. Protein product: CASSSLLGQSEQFF.

Many counts were recorded for this clonotype. V and J are TRBV7-9 and TRBJ1-4; D is possibly TRBD1 (5 bases). The CDR3 length is 16 residues. V dropped 5 bases and J dropped 8 bases, with 21 bases sitting between them. The germline CDR1 and CDR2 sequences are SEHNR and FQNEAQ (reference sequence). CDR3 in amino acids: CASSHNSGGIGEKLFF. DNA of the CDR3: TGTGCCAGCAGCCATAATTCCGGGGGAATAGGCGAAAAACTGTTTTTT.

This clonotype was detected ten times or more. V is TRBV11-2 and J is TRBJ1-1; D perhaps matches TRBD1 (5 bases). This CDR3 region has 15 residues. CDR1 and CDR2 from the germline V gene are SGHAT and FQNNGV. V gave up 6 bases and J gave up 10 bases, with 24 bases separating them. The CDR3 nucleotides read TGTGCCAGCAGTCGCGCTGGGGCCGTGATGGTAAGAGCTTTCTTT. Translating gives CASSRAGAVMVRAFF.

The chain has TRBV25-1 and TRBJ1-5; no definite D call. Per the germline V gene, CDR1 is MGHDK and CDR2 is SYGVNS. CDR3 length equals 14 residues. V was shortened by 3 bases and J by 2 bases, with 8 bases between the two germline ends. DNA of the CDR3: TGTGCCAGCAGTGACAGTCAGCGCAATCAGCCCCAGCATTTT. It encodes CASSDSQRNQPQHF.

This clonotype has a count of ten or more. The chain is built from TRBV27 and TRBJ2-5; 11 bases agree with TRBD2. Germline V CDR1 and CDR2: MNHEY, SMNVEV (reference sequence). V lost 5 bases and J lost 5; bases outside the gene matches: 10. This CDR3 has 16 amino acids. Written as DNA, the CDR3 is TGTGCCAGCAGTCGGGTAGCGGGAGGGCCGTCGGAGACCCAGTACTTC. Encoded protein: CASSRVAGGPSETQYF.

This clonotype has only a few counts. The V and J genes are TRBV2 and TRBJ2-2; possibly TRBD1 for D (6 bases). V was cut by 5 bases and J by 7 bases, with 14 bases left in between. The CDR3 consists of 14 residues. Germline CDR1 and CDR2: SNHLY and FYNNEI. The CDR3 reads CASSRTGLGGELFF. The CDR3 DNA reads as TGTGCCAGCAGTAGAACAGGGTTAGGCGGGGAGCTGTTTTTT.

A remark on this clonotype: A much larger clone is a single base away; this may be a read error. The rearrangement joins TRBV7-9 to TRBJ2-7; D ambiguous. V lost 5 bases and J lost 6, with 17 bases in between. CDR1 SEHNR and CDR2 FQNEAQ come from the germline V gene (reference sequence). This CDR3 spans 14 amino acids. The CDR3 loop is CASSNLGWPSEQYF. The CDR3 DNA reads as TGTGCCAGCAGCAATCTCGGGTGGCCCTCCGAGCAGTACTTC.

This clonotype was recorded only once. The J gene is TRBJ1-2, the V gene TRBV5-1; no reliable D call. Germline lookup yields CDR1 SGHRS and CDR2 YFSETQ. The V end lost 5 bases, the J end lost 1 base, and 6 bases lay between the germline ends. This CDR3 is built from 12 residues. The CDR3 region is CASRRVNYGYTF. The CDR3 nucleotides read TGCGCCAGCAGGAGAGTTAACTATGGCTACACCTTC.

This clonotype was seen at least ten times. The chain is built from TRBV12-3 or TRBV12-4 and TRBJ2-3; D possibly corresponds to TRBD2 (5 bases). V lost 7 bases, J lost 10 bases, and 15 bases lay in between. This CDR3 region has 12 residues. In nucleotides, the CDR3 is TGTGCCAGCAAAGCCCCACTAGGGCCGCAGTATTTT. Translated, it gives CASKAPLGPQYF.

This clonotype was counted at least ten times. The rearrangement links TRBV7-2 to TRBJ2-6; TRBD1 matches 7 bases. This CDR3 is 16 amino acids long. Per germline, CDR1 SGHTA and CDR2 FQGNSA. After removal of 6 bases from V and 2 bases from J, the junction contained 7 bases not matched to a gene. The CDR3 sequence is CASSLLTGPGANVLTF. The DNA of the CDR3 is TGTGCCAGCAGTTTATTGACAGGGCCTGGGGCCAACGTCCTGACTTTC.

The gene calls are TRBV5-5 and TRBJ1-5, with D possibly matching TRBD1 (6 bases). Germline CDR1 reads SGHKS; CDR2 reads YYEKEE (reference sequence). CDR3 length: 15 amino acids. V was pared by 3 bases and J by 6 bases, with 16 bases between. In DNA, the CDR3 is TGTGCCAGCAGCTCAAAGGGGGGAACGGGTCAGCCCCAGCATTTT. This gives the protein CASSSKGGTGQPQHF.

This clonotype has only a few counts. The chain recombines TRBV3-1 with TRBJ2-7; D could derive from TRBD1 or TRBD2 (6 bases each). This CDR3 has 15 amino acids. Germline assignment: CDR1 LGHDT and CDR2 YNNKEL (reference sequence). V lost 0 bases to trimming and J lost 4 bases, with 13 bases between them. The CDR3 spells CASSQDSRGRYEQYF. Written as DNA, the CDR3 is TGTGCCAGCAGCCAAGATTCCCGGGGGCGGTACGAGCAGTACTTC.

The CDR3 DNA follows: TGTGCCAGCAGCGAGGGGCTAGCGGGACGAACCGGGGAGCTGTTTTTT. Translation gives CASSEGLAGRTGELFF. This chain joins TRBV9 and TRBJ2-2; the match to TRBD2 covers 9 bases. CDR1 and CDR2 (germline): SGDLS, YYNGEE. The CDR3 contains 16 residues. Losses at the gene ends were 3 bases for V and 5 bases for J; bases not matched to a gene: 8.

The table lists this clonotype with many counts. The chain combines TRBV6-2 or TRBV6-3 with TRBJ1-5; D remains unclear. Germline V gene sequence: CDR1 MNHEY, CDR2 SVGEGT. The CDR3 has 16 amino acids. V gave up 2 bases and J gave up 2 bases, with 13 bases separating them. CDR3 sequence reads: CASSYAYRRGNQPQHF. The CDR3 coding sequence is TGTGCCAGCAGTTACGCCTACCGAAGGGGCAATCAGCCCCAGCATTTT.

This clonotype has ten or more counts. V gene TRBV6-2 or TRBV6-3 combines with J gene TRBJ1-1; TRBD1 matches at 10 bases. The CDR3 consists of 18 residues. Unmatched junction bases numbered 13, after V lost 2 bases and J lost 4 bases. The germline V gene encodes CDR1 MNHEY and CDR2 SVGEGT. CDR3 DNA sequence: TGTGCCAGCAGTTACCCCTCCGGGACAGGGGCGTTAGCCACTGAAGCTTTCTTT. Amino acid sequence: CASSYPSGTGALATEAFF.

This sequence joins TRBV27 and TRBJ2-4; 16 positions agree with TRBD2. This CDR3 region has 18 residues. V trimming: 6 bases; J trimming: 11 bases; junction bases outside the gene matches: 16. Germline V gives CDR1 MNHEY, CDR2 SMNVEV (reference sequence). As DNA, the CDR3 is TGTGCCAGCAGCCATCCTACCTCCGGGACTAGCGGGAGGGAGGTTCAGTACTTC. Its translation: CASSHPTSGTSGREVQYF.

This clonotype has at least ten counts. The genes are TRBV20-1 and TRBJ2-1; maybe TRBD2 (5 bases). The V gene lost 5 bases and the J gene lost 0 bases, with 14 bases spanning the gap. The CDR3 is 15 amino acids. Germline CDR1 is DFQATT and CDR2 is SNEGSKA (reference sequence). In DNA form, the CDR3 reads TGCAGTGCTGCCCAGCGGACGGCCTCCTACAATGAGCAGTTCTTC. Its translation is CSAAQRTASYNEQFF.

This clonotype was picked up many times. The rearrangement links TRBV2 to TRBJ1-1, with 8 bases identical to TRBD1. The germline CDR1 and CDR2 sequences are SNHLY and FYNNEI. The CDR3 has 12 residues. The V segment lost 6 bases and the J segment 7 bases; nucleotides outside the gene matches: 4. DNA for the CDR3: TGTGCCAGCAGGGGCGGACAGGGTGAAGCTTTCTTT. It encodes CASRGGQGEAFF.

This chain links TRBV6-7 with TRBJ2-7; D possibly corresponds to TRBD1 (5 bases). TRBV6-7 belongs to the ORF category, with a function that is uncertain. The CDR3 consists of 15 residues. V gave up 0 bases and J gave up 2 bases, with 11 bases separating them. DNA for the CDR3: TGTGCCAGCAGTTACTCGAAGGGGATTCCCTACGAGCAGTACTTC. Protein product: CASSYSKGIPYEQYF.